A selection of T cell receptor beta chains follows, all from one sample in a study of blood T cell repertoires in COVID-19. Profiled with immunoSEQ multiplex PCR; TCRdb holds only in-frame clones, not every one. The sample contains roughly 150,000 clones, 65% to 85% of which appear only once. Sequencing used peripheral blood. The receptor source for this set is a woman over 75 with acute or convalescent COVID-19. Each CDR3 is given with its conserved first and last residue. D genes are given only for firm matches. Size values are once, few and many counts, or a class for expanded clones, and some rows have none.

>-|TRBD1|TRBV19|TRBJ2-1
TGTGCCAGTAGTCCCCTCCGAGACAGGGGAAACAATGAGCAGTTCTTC
CASSPLRDRGNNEQFF
>-|TRBD2|TRBV4-2|TRBJ2-3
TGTGCCAGCAGACAAAGCGAGACTAGCGGGACAGATACGCAGTATTTT
CASRQSETSGTDTQYF
>-|-|TRBV10-2|TRBJ1-1
TGCGCCAGCAGTGAGAGGGAGGTTGGGAACACTGAAGCTTTCTTT
CASSEREVGNTEAFF
>-|TRBD1|TRBV9|TRBJ2-2
TGTGCCAGCAATCCGGGACAGGGATTCGCCGGGGAGCTGTTTTTT
CASNPGQGFAGELFF
>-|-|TRBV5-6|TRBJ1-2
TGTGCCAGCAGCGCACAGGGAGCCTCTCACTATGGCTACACCTTC
CASSAQGASHYGYTF
>-|-|TRBV30|TRBJ1-4
TGTGCCTGCTACAGGGCGGCTAATGAAAAACTGTTTTTT
CACYRAANEKLFF
>-|-|TRBV3-1/TRBV3-2|TRBJ2-3
TGTGCCAGCACCGGCGGGGTAGATACGCAGTATTTT
CASTGGVDTQYF
>few|TRBD1|TRBV30|TRBJ2-7
TGTGCCTGGAGTGTAGGGACAGGGCGGAACGAGCAGTACTTC
CAWSVGTGRNEQYF
>-|TRBD1|TRBV19|TRBJ1-2
TGTGCCAGCCGGGACAGGGGGCTATTAGGGTATGGCTACACCTTC
CASRDRGLLGYGYTF
>-|TRBD1|TRBV6-5|TRBJ1-1
TGTGCCAGCAGCCCCTCCGGACAGGGGAGGACTGAAGCTTTCTTT
CASSPSGQGRTEAFF
>-|-|TRBV13|TRBJ2-3
TGTGCCAGCAGCTACAGGGTCGGTGGCACAGATACGCAGTATTTT
CASSYRVGGTDTQYF
>-|-|TRBV18|TRBJ2-7
TGTGCCAGCTCACCGGGGCACCAGAACTACGAGCAGTACTTC
CASSPGHQNYEQYF
>-|-|TRBV7-9|TRBJ1-2
TGTGCCAGCAGCTCTGACAGCAGGGGCTATGGCTACACCTTC
CASSSDSRGYGYTF
>-|TRBD1|TRBV5-1|TRBJ1-1
TGCGCCAGCAGCTTGGGGACAGGGGGCTCTTCCGGAGACACTGAAGCTTTCTTT
CASSLGTGGSSGDTEAFF
>-|-|TRBV6-5|TRBJ1-5
TGTGCCAGCACTTCCAGAGGCTGGAATCAGCCCCAGCATTTT
CASTSRGWNQPQHF
>once|-|TRBV11-2|TRBJ2-2
TGTGCCAGCAGCTTATACGGGTACGGCGGGGAGCTGTTTTTT
CASSLYGYGGELFF
>-|-|TRBV10-3|TRBJ1-5
TGTGCCATCTCGACAGAGAATCAGCCCCAGCATTTT
CAISTENQPQHF
>-|TRBD1|TRBV10-3|TRBJ2-3
TGTGCCATCAGTGAGTCGACAGGGGTGGATACGCAGTATTTT
CAISESTGVDTQYF
>once|-|TRBV6-2/TRBV6-3|TRBJ1-1
TGTGCCAGCAGCCTAACCTTACAGGGCACTGAAGCTTTCTTT
CASSLTLQGTEAFF
>-|TRBD1|TRBV5-1|TRBJ1-4
TGCGCCAGCAGCTTGCGACAGGGGGATGAAAAACTGTTTTTT
CASSLRQGDEKLFF
>-|TRBD1|TRBV7-2|TRBJ2-7
TGTGCCAGCAGCTCCCGGACCGGACAGGGGGCGCCCTACGAGCAGTACTTC
CASSSRTGQGAPYEQYF
>few|-|TRBV7-2|TRBJ1-2
TGTGCCAGCAGCCTCGGACTTCAGGCAGGCTATGGCTACACCTTC
CASSLGLQAGYGYTF
>-|-|TRBV7-2|TRBJ1-5
TGTGCCAGCAGCTTAAGTTTGGCGGAGCGGAATCAGCCCCAGCATTTT
CASSLSLAERNQPQHF
>-|TRBD2|TRBV3-1/TRBV3-2|TRBJ2-1
TGTGCCTCTGGAGGGCTAGCGGAGTACAATGAGCAGTTCTTC
CASGGLAEYNEQFF
>-|TRBD2|TRBV7-2|TRBJ2-1
TGTGCCAGCGAGCGGGACGGGGTTAATGAGCAGTTCTTC
CASERDGVNEQFF
>-|TRBD1|TRBV30|TRBJ2-7
TGTGCCTGGAGCCCGGGACAGGGTAATCTTCACGAGCAGTACTTC
CAWSPGQGNLHEQYF
>-|TRBD1|TRBV19|TRBJ1-1
TGTGCCAGTAGTAGCGGACCGGGACAGGGGGCGAGTGGCACTGAAGCTTTCTTT
CASSSGPGQGASGTEAFF
>-|TRBD1|TRBV6-2/TRBV6-3|TRBJ1-5
TGTGCCAGCAGCCTGCGGTCCAGGGGGCTTCAGCCCCAGCATTTT
CASSLRSRGLQPQHF
>-|-|TRBV19|TRBJ1-5
TGTGCCAGTAGAATAGACAGTAGCAATCAGCCCCAGCATTTT
CASRIDSSNQPQHF
>-|-|TRBV27|TRBJ2-2
TGTGCCAGCGGGGCGACAGTTATTACCGGGGAGCTGTTTTTT
CASGATVITGELFF
>-|TRBD1|TRBV3-1/TRBV3-2|TRBJ2-1
TGTGCCAGCAGCAGATCGGGACAGGACAATGAGCAGTTCTTC
CASSRSGQDNEQFF
>few|TRBD1|TRBV10-3|TRBJ1-1
TGTGCCATCAGTGAGTCGGGACAGGGGTCTGGGACTGAAGCTTTCTTT
CAISESGQGSGTEAFF
>-|TRBD1|TRBV4-3|TRBJ1-2
TGCGCCAGCAGCCAAATCACAGGGGATGGGGGCTACACCTTC
CASSQITGDGGYTF
>-|-|TRBV18|TRBJ2-2
TGTGCCAGCTCTCCAGCGCGGTCGAACACCGGGGAGCTGTTTTTT
CASSPARSNTGELFF
>-|-|TRBV9|TRBJ1-6
TGTGCCAGCAGCGTAGACCAGGGCTCCGTTTCACCCCTCCACTTT
CASSVDQGSVSPLHF
>-|TRBD1|TRBV7-8|TRBJ1-2
TGTGCCAGCAGCCCCACAGGGGCGGGTTATGGCTACACCTTC
CASSPTGAGYGYTF
>-|-|TRBV14|TRBJ1-2
TGTGCCAGCTCAGGCAATAACTATGGCTACACCTTC
CASSGNNYGYTF
>-|TRBD1|TRBV5-1|TRBJ1-2
TGCGCCAGCAGCTTGACCCCTACTACGGGACAGGGGGCCGGTGGCTACACCTTC
CASSLTPTTGQGAGGYTF
>-|TRBD1|TRBV4-2|TRBJ2-3
TGTGCCAGCAGCCTGGGACAGGGTGAGTCAGATACGCAGTATTTT
CASSLGQGESDTQYF
>once|-|TRBV2|TRBJ2-7
TGTGCCAGCAAAAAAGCCTCCTACGAGCAGTACTTC
CASKKASYEQYF
>-|-|TRBV5-6|TRBJ1-5
TGTGCCAGCAGCTCGACAGGTTCTTATCAGCCCCAGCATTTT
CASSSTGSYQPQHF
>-|-|TRBV10-1|TRBJ2-3
TGCGCCAGCAGTGACAGCACAACAGGGGATACGCAGTATTTT
CASSDSTTGDTQYF
>-|TRBD2|TRBV7-8|TRBJ2-1
TGTGCCAGCAGCCAACGGACTAGCGGGATTCTTGAGCAGTTCTTC
CASSQRTSGILEQFF
>-|TRBD1|TRBV10-1|TRBJ2-7
TGCGCCAGCGGACCGACAGGGGTTATGTTCTACGAGCAGTACTTC
CASGPTGVMFYEQYF
>-|TRBD1|TRBV9|TRBJ1-2
TGTGCCAGCAGCGTAGAGGACAGGGCTAACTATGGCTACACCTTC
CASSVEDRANYGYTF
>-|TRBD2|TRBV10-3|TRBJ2-7
TGTGCCACCGGGGATAGTAGCGGGTCCTCCTACGAGCAGTACTTC
CATGDSSGSSYEQYF
>-|-|TRBV7-3|TRBJ2-2
TGTGCCAGCAGCCAGTTCGAAGGAGGCGCCGGGGAGCTGTTTTTT
CASSQFEGGAGELFF
>-|-|TRBV27|TRBJ1-2
TGTGCCAGCAGTTTAAGGGAGGGGATGGCCGGCTACACCTTC
CASSLREGMAGYTF